The following is a TCR beta chain sequence with its context. The CDR3 is made up of 14 amino acids. After removal of 4 bases from V and 6 bases from J, the junction contained 4 bases not matched to a gene. Germline V gives CDR1 MNHEY, CDR2 SVGAGI. The sample comes from a study of T cells in Graves' hyperthyroidism and ophthalmopathy. For the study at large: Before treatment of any kind, peripheral blood was taken at initial diagnosis.

For ophthalmopathy patients, the Clinical Activity Score was at least 3 and the NOSPECS grade at least 4; duration was under 3 months. Amplified TCR beta CDR3 regions came from RNA transcripts. RT-PCR in the first round (using the HTBI primer set) targeted the TCR CDR3. TCRdb used MiXCR to reprocess the multiplex PCR reads, holding one entry per CDR3 protein. The table lists 450,000 to 600,000 distinct CDR3 sequences, less than 20% of them singletons, with 40% to 50% in the top ten. The receptor was isolated from a man aged 35-49 years with Graves' ophthalmopathy. The sample taken for sequencing was blood. The rearrangement links TRBV6-5 to TRBJ2-1; 9 nucleotides match TRBD2. The CDR3 region is CASSSISGSNEQFF. The CDR3 DNA is TGTGCCAGCAGTTCGATTAGCGGGAGCAATGAGCAGTTCTTC.